This TCR beta chain was captured by sequencing in a study of shared clonotypes between healthy human individuals. Looking at the study overall: Donors had three CD4 naive, three CD4 memory, two CD8 naive and one CD8 memory plate apiece.

Authors' methods: Owing to the provision of junction-only sequences devoid of quality scores by immunoSEQ, filtering differed. TCRdb's table, derived via immunoSEQ multiplex PCR, lists solely in-frame clones and lacks some. V and J calls and clone size are given by that table; D and trimming were obtained from the DNA. This table holds 650,000 to 750,000 clones, 72% found once. V lost 2 bases and J 0 bases, leaving 8 bases between the germline ends. CDR3 length: 15 amino acids. Germline values: CDR1 KGHSH, CDR2 LQKENI. This sequence originates from a woman between 25 and 40 years old in good health. What was sequenced was memory CD4+ T cells sorted from blood. Subset given: CD45RA-negative fraction. This chain links TRBV18 with TRBJ1-3; D gene uncertain. The CDR3 reads CASSPGLSSGNTIYF. The DNA for the CDR3 is TGTGCCAGCTCACCAGGGCTTAGCTCTGGAAACACCATATATTTT.